This TCR beta chain appears in the sequencing data of a study of cytomegalovirus exposure and HLA in healthy donors. V dropped 4 bases and J dropped 9 bases, with 13 bases sitting between them. This CDR3 is 14 amino acids long. Per germline, CDR1 MNHNS and CDR2 SASEGT. This clone was seen a handful of times. What it binds is not known. PCR was performed using 60 Vbeta and 13 Jbeta primers. Repertoires were generated with immunoSEQ multiplex PCR, while TCRdb's copy carries only in-frame clones and drops some. The sample has about 97,000 clones; roughly four fifths are singletons. Sampled while nominally healthy, donors likely had unrecorded immune exposures. Study conclusions and caveats: Near-uniform donor sequencing depth was presumed by presence/absence analyses. The authors enumerated around 150 TCR beta chains as linked to cytomegalovirus.

The sequence came from a man aged 40-50 years in good health and CMV-seronegative. Sequenced sample: PBMCs. The chain joins TRBV6-1 to TRBJ1-6; a weak D match, TRBD1 (5 bases). The CDR3 is CASSGDSPFSPLHF. The CDR3 nucleotides are TGTGCCAGCAGTGGTGACAGTCCATTTTCACCCCTCCACTTT.